Sequencing of this TCR beta chain was carried out in a study of cytomegalovirus exposure and HLA in healthy donors. Trimming took 3 bases from V and 8 from J; bases not matched to a gene: 12. Germline values: CDR1 SGHDT, CDR2 YYEEEE. The CDR3 totals 15 residues. This clone was seen a few times. Amplification used 60 Vbeta primers and 13 Jbeta primers. Some clones are missing from TCRdb's copy, which holds only in-frame ones; the method was immunoSEQ multiplex PCR. The data hold 150,000 to 200,000 clones, with about three quarters observed a single time. The rearrangement joins TRBV5-6 to TRBJ1-1; 8 positions agree with TRBD1. What was sequenced was PBMCs. This TCR derives from a female donor in good health and CMV-seronegative. The CDR3 sequence is CASSSLDRAKEEAFF. The CDR3 DNA reads TGTGCCAGCAGCTCATTGGACAGGGCAAAGGAGGAAGCTTTCTTT.